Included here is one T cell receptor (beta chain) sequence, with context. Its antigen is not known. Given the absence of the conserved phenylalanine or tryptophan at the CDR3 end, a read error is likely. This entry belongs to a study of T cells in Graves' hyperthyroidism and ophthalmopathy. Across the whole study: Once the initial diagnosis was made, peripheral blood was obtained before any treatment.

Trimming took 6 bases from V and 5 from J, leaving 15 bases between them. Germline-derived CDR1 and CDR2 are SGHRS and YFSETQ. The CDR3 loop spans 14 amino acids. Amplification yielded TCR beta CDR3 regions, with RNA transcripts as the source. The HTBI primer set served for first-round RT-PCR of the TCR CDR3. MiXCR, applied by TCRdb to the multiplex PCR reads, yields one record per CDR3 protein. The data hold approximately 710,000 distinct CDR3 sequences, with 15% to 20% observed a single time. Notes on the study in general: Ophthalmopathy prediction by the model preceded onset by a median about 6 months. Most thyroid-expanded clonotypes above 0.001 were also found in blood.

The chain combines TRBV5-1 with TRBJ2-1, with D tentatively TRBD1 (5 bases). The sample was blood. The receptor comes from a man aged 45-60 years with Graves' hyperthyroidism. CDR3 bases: TGCGCCAGCAAAAAGGGGCTTGGGCACAATGAGCAGTTCGTC. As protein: CASKKGLGHNEQFV.